This T cell receptor (beta chain) was recovered during a study of blood T cell repertoires in COVID-19. As for the study in general: Sites in the United States, Italy and Spain provided acute and convalescent COVID-19 samples. T cells, B-cell-depleted T cells, or PBMCs supplied cDNA or gDNA.

The data were produced by immunoSEQ multiplex PCR, yet TCRdb's version contains in-frame clones alone and is incomplete. In the table there are just over 60,000 clones, roughly four fifths of which are singletons. The sequenced sample consisted of peripheral blood. The receptor was derived from a man in his sixties with acute or convalescent COVID-19.

The CDR3 region is CASSLVPGDYGYTF. In DNA form, the CDR3 reads TGCGCCAGCAGCTTGGTTCCGGGTGACTATGGCTACACCTTC. The V gene is TRBV5-1, the J gene TRBJ1-2; D is ambiguous. V was clipped by 0 bases and J by 3 bases, with 9 bases between them. This CDR3 contains 14 residues. Germline CDR1 is SGHRS and CDR2 is YFSETQ.